Listed below are T cell receptor beta chains from one sample, sequenced in a study of tumor-infiltrating lymphocytes in primary liver carcinoma. TCRdb analysed the multiplex PCR reads with MiXCR anew, one entry per CDR3 protein. The top ten hold roughly 28% of the sample, which has around 80,000 distinct CDR3 sequences, roughly 71% seen once. Sequences were obtained from tumor-adjacent normal liver tissue. These receptors originate from a man aged 40-55 years with primary liver carcinoma and hepatitis B virus infection. CDR3s include the opening cysteine and the closing phenylalanine or tryptophan. Fields, in order: D gene, clone size, J gene, CDR3 length, V gene, CDR3 protein, CDR3 DNA. D genes are given only for firm matches. Rows give clone size only sometimes, using once, few, many, or a class for an expanded clone.

.	many	TRBJ1-1	15	TRBV5-4	CASSQPDSMNTEAFF	TGTGCCAGCAGCCAACCGGACAGTATGAACACTGAAGCTTTCTTT
.	.	TRBJ1-2	13	TRBV11-2	CANSLGRGYGYTF	TGTGCCAACAGCTTGGGCAGGGGCTATGGCTACACCTTC
TRBD1	.	TRBJ2-7	15	TRBV28	CASSLDRGRCHEQYF	TGTGCCAGCAGTTTAGACAGGGGGCGCTGTCACGAGCAGTACTTC
.	.	TRBJ2-1	15	TRBV12-3/TRBV12-4	CASTSASDTYNEQFF	TGTGCCAGCACCTCCGCTAGCGACACCTACAATGAGCAGTTCTTC
.	.	TRBJ2-3	13	TRBV29-1	CSVEEGGANMQYF	TGCAGCGTTGAGGAAGGGGGGGCAAATATGCAGTATTTT
.	.	TRBJ1-1	14	TRBV4-2	CASSTNHRGAEAIF	TGTGCCAGCAGCACAAACCATAGAGGCGCTGAAGCTATCTTT
TRBD1	.	TRBJ2-6	15	TRBV11-2	CASSLDRAGANVLAF	TGTGCCAGCAGCTTGGACAGGGCTGGGGCCAATGTCCTGGCTTTC
.	few	TRBJ2-2	16	TRBV11-2	CASSAPVVADTGELYF	TGTGCCAGCAGCGCTCCCGTGGTAGCGGACACCGGGGAGCTGTATTTT
.	once	TRBJ2-7	13	TRBV4-1	CACSPGRWYEQYF	TGCGCCTGCAGCCCGGGCCGTTGGTACGAGCAATATTTC
TRBD1	.	TRBJ2-5	13	TRBV29-1	CSVGTGVSETQYF	TGCAGCGTCGGAACAGGGGTTTCGGAGACCCAGTACTTC
.	.	TRBJ2-3	15	TRBV6-5	CVSMINWEGTDTQYF	TGTGTCAGCATGATCAACTGGGAAGGCACAGATACGCAGTATTTT
.	.	TRBJ2-2	14	TRBV29-1	CSVIGPGPTGELFF	TGCAGCGTCATAGGTCCGGGACCCACCGGGGAGCTGTTTTTT
.	many	TRBJ2-6	15	TRBV6-5	CASSSHGTGANVLTF	TGTGCCAGCAGTTCACACGGGACTGGGGCCAACGTCCTGACTTTC
TRBD2	.	TRBJ2-7	14	TRBV28	CASNLLAGYYEQYF	TGTGCCAGCAATCTACTAGCGGGGTACTACGAGCAGTACTTC
.	few	TRBJ1-3	14	TRBV29-1	CSGPRSLSGNTIYF	TGCAGCGGGCCCAGGAGCCTCTCTGGAAACACCATATATTTT
.	once	TRBJ2-5	16	TRBV11-2	CASRSRESAHQETQYF	TGTGCCAGCAGGTCCCGGGAGTCGGCCCACCAAGAGACCCAGTACTTC
.	.	TRBJ2-1	15	TRBV6-1	CAGRLSFDRTNEQFF	TGTGCCGGCAGACTGAGTTTTGACAGGACCAATGAGCAGTTCTTC
.	.	TRBJ2-2	15	TRBV20-1	CSATLRQGYTGELFF	TGCAGTGCTACGTTGAGACAAGGATACACCGGGGAGCTGTTTTTT
.	.	TRBJ2-5	13	TRBV12-3/TRBV12-4	CASSWGHGGTQYF	TGTGCCAGCAGTTGGGGTCATGGAGGGACCCAGTACTTC
.	medium-sized	TRBJ2-1	14	TRBV29-1	CSVTPGRILGEQFF	TGCAGCGTTACACCTGGCCGAATCCTTGGTGAGCAGTTCTTC
TRBD2	.	TRBJ2-1	14	TRBV20-1	CIALAGPPWGEQFF	TGCATTGCTTTAGCGGGACCTCCCTGGGGCGAGCAGTTCTTC
.	.	TRBJ1-1	11	TRBV29-1	CSVDPDTEAFF	TGCAGCGTTGATCCGGACACTGAAGCTTTCTTT
TRBD1	.	TRBJ2-3	14	TRBV28	CASSFPQGLDTQYF	TGTGCCAGCAGTTTTCCACAGGGGCTAGATACGCAGTATTTT
.	.	TRBJ1-5	18	TRBV12-3/TRBV12-4	CASSQGPLAEASNQPQHF	TGTGCCAGCAGCCAAGGACCCCTGGCCGAGGCCAGCAATCAGCCCCAGCATTTT
.	.	TRBJ2-5	10	TRBV29-1	CSTAGETQYF	TGCAGCACTGCAGGGGAGACCCAGTACTTC
.	.	TRBJ1-4	16	TRBV11-2	CASSPGIAPTNENLSF	TGTGCCAGCAGCCCGGGCATAGCTCCAACTAATGAAAACCTGTCTTTT
.	.	TRBJ2-3	13	TRBV5-4	CASSLETFDTQYF	TGTGCCAGCAGCTTGGAGACTTTCGATACGCAGTATTTT
TRBD2	.	TRBJ2-7	16	TRBV6-2/TRBV6-3	CTNSHLGLAGNYEQYF	TGTACCAACAGTCACCTGGGGCTAGCGGGAAACTACGAGCAGTACTTC
TRBD2	.	TRBJ2-3	13	TRBV10-3	CATRTSFTDTQYF	TGTGCCACTCGGACTAGCTTTACAGATACGCAGTATTTT
.	many	TRBJ1-5	15	TRBV10-3	CAISDPGLNNQPQHF	TGTGCCATCAGTGATCCCGGACTCAATAATCAGCCCCAGCATTTT
TRBD2	few	TRBJ2-5	15	TRBV6-5	CASSYSTGREETQYF	TGTGCCAGCAGTTACTCGACGGGGAGGGAAGAGACCCAGTACTTC
TRBD1	.	TRBJ2-7	12	TRBV12-3/TRBV12-4	CANSSDRGEQYF	TGTGCCAACAGTTCGGACAGGGGCGAGCAGTACTTC
.	many	TRBJ2-5	14	TRBV7-9	CASSLEKDQETQYF	TGTGCCAGCAGCTTAGAGAAGGACCAAGAGACCCAGTACTTC
.	.	TRBJ2-7	13	TRBV10-3	CAIRQGTPYEQYF	TGTGCCATCAGACAAGGGACCCCCTACGAGCAGTACTTC
.	.	TRBJ2-3	13	TRBV20-1	CSVVGLQPDTQYF	TGCAGTGTCGTGGGACTGCAACCAGATACGCAGTATTTT
.	.	TRBJ2-1	12	TRBV29-1	CSVHPGGNERFF	TGCAGCGTCCACCCAGGGGGGAATGAGCGGTTCTTC
TRBD1	many	TRBJ2-2	14	TRBV6-1	CASTRDRATGELFF	TGTGCCAGCACCCGGGACAGGGCCACCGGGGAGCTGTTTTTT
.	.	TRBJ2-7	15	TRBV4-3	CASSQESGGGYELYF	TGCGCCAGTAGCCAAGAATCTGGCGGAGGATACGAGCTGTATTTC
.	.	TRBJ2-3	14	TRBV11-2	CTSSLTSLDRSQYF	TGTACCAGCAGCTTAACGTCCCTTGATCGATCGCAGTATTTT
.	.	TRBJ2-1	18	TRBV7-8	CASSPLGCSAASYNEQFF	TGTGCCAGCAGCCCGCTTGGATGCTCAGCTGCCTCCTACAATGAGCAGTTCTTC
.	few	TRBJ1-1	12	TRBV6-2/TRBV6-3	CANGTRDTEAFF	TGTGCCAACGGGACACGTGACACTGAAGCTTTCTTT
TRBD1	few	TRBJ2-7	16	TRBV6-5	CASRPGQAISFYEQYF	TGTGCCAGCAGGCCCGGACAGGCAATCTCCTTTTACGAGCAGTACTTC
TRBD1	few	TRBJ2-3	15	TRBV15	CVTSRDRGLTDTQYF	TGTGTCACCAGCAGGGACAGGGGATTGACAGATACGCAGTATTTT
TRBD2	medium-sized	TRBJ2-2	14	TRBV6-1	CASGGLAVTGELFF	TGTGCCAGCGGGGGACTAGCGGTGACCGGGGAGCTGTTTTTT
TRBD1	.	TRBJ2-5	13	TRBV29-1	CSVQGAKVETQYF	TGCAGTGTACAGGGGGCGAAGGTAGAGACCCAGTACTTC
TRBD2	many	TRBJ2-1	16	TRBV5-6	CASSREGLSSYNEQFF	TGTGCCAGCAGCCGGGAGGGACTCAGCTCCTACAATGAGCAGTTCTTC
.	.	TRBJ2-1	11	TRBV30	CVSTGGLAQFF	TGTGTCTCGACAGGCGGGCTAGCGCAGTTCTTC
.	.	TRBJ2-5	16	TRBV5-4	CASSLGGTGIQEAQYF	TGCGCCAGCAGCTTGGGGGGTACAGGTATTCAAGAGGCCCAGTACTTC
.	.	TRBJ2-1	11	TRBV4-2	CASRRADEQFF	TGTGCCAGCAGACGAGCTGATGAGCAGTTCTTC
TRBD1	.	TRBJ1-3	16	TRBV6-5	CASSFGQGRVGNTIYF	TGTGCCAGCAGCTTCGGACAGGGGAGAGTGGGAAACACCATATATTTT
TRBD2	few	TRBJ2-1	19	TRBV11-2	CANSLDGRFSGTLYNEQFF	TGTGCCAACAGTCTAGATGGGCGATTCAGCGGGACCCTTTACAATGAGCAGTTCTTC